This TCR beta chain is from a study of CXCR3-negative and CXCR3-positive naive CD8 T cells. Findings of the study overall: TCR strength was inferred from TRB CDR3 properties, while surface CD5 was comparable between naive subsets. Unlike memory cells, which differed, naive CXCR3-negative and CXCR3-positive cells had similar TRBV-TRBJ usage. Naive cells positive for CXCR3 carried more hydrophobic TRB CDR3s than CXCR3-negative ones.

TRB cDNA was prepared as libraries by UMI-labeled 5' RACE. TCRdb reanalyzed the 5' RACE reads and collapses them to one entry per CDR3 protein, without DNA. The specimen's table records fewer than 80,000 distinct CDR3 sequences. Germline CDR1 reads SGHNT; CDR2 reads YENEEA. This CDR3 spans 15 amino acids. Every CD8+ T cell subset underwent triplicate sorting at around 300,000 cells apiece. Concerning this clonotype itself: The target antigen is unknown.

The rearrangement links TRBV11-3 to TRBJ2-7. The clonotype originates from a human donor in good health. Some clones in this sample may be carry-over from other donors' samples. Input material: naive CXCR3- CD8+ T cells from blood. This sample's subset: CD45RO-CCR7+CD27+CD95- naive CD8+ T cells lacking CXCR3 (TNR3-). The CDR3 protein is CASSSLGRSSHEQYF.